A single sample is the source of the 10 T cell receptor beta chains below, sequenced in a study of T cell responses to AZD1222 COVID-19 vaccine. Sequenced by immunoSEQ multiplex PCR; TCRdb stores in-frame clones only, minus some. The table records 110,000 to 150,000 clones, about 90% of them present only once. Material: peripheral blood, obtained on day 0 of AZD1222 vaccination. Source of these receptors: an adult in good health.

The chain has TRBV9 and TRBJ1-2; no firm D call. The CDR3 runs 12 residues. Germline V gene data show CDR1 as SGDLS and CDR2 as YYNGEE. V gave up 1 base and J gave up 3 bases, with 4 bases separating them. In nucleotides, the CDR3 is TGTGCCAGCAGCGTAATGGACTATGGCTACACCTTC. As protein: CASSVMDYGYTF.

The chain couples TRBV5-6 to TRBJ2-7; 7 nucleotides align to TRBD1. Trimming cost V 4 bases and J 1 base; bases outside gene matches: 8. The CDR3 totals 15 residues. Germline V gene sequence: CDR1 SGHDT, CDR2 YYEEEE. The CDR3 reads CASSLTGTASYEQYF. The CDR3 region has the DNA TGTGCCAGCAGCCTGACCGGGACAGCTTCCTACGAGCAGTACTTC.

The rearrangement joins TRBV3-1 (or the pseudogene TRBV3-2) to TRBJ2-1; TRBD2 agrees at 7 bases. The V gene end was trimmed by 0 bases and the J gene end by 6 bases; junction bases not matched to a gene: 5. The CDR3 sequence is 15 residues long. The germline V gene encodes CDR1 LGHDT and CDR2 YNNKEL (reference sequence). The CDR3 DNA is TGTGCCAGCAGCCAAGAACGACTAGCAAGCAATGAGCAGTTCTTC. Translating it yields CASSQERLASNEQFF.

The genes are TRBV24-1 and TRBJ2-1; 10 positions agree with TRBD2. V shed 4 bases, J shed 8 bases, and the junction held 4 bases outside the gene matches. From germline, CDR1 is KGHDR and CDR2 SFDVKD. The CDR3 spans 14 residues. CDR3 residues: CATSDPGLADEQFF. CDR3 in DNA: TGTGCCACCAGTGACCCTGGACTAGCGGATGAGCAGTTCTTC.

The chain employs TRBV6-4 and TRBJ1-5; D is unresolved. The V end lost 5 bases, the J end lost 2 bases, and 7 bases lay between the germline ends. The germline CDR1 and CDR2 sequences are MRHNA and SNTAGT. The CDR3 covers 13 residues. The CDR3 reads CASSREGNQPQHF. CDR3 DNA sequence: TGTGCCAGCAGTAGGGAAGGCAATCAGCCCCAGCATTTT.

The V call is TRBV5-1, the J call TRBJ1-6; D might be TRBD1 (5 bases). The V end was cut by 4 bases, the J end by 6 bases, with 8 bases between. CDR3 length: 13 residues. CDR1 is SGHRS and CDR2 is YFSETQ in the germline V gene. The CDR3 sequence: CASSTRGNSPLHF. The DNA for the CDR3 is TGCGCCAGCAGCACGAGGGGTAATTCACCCCTCCACTTT.

The chain employs TRBV27 and TRBJ1-1; D not resolved. Germline V gene data show CDR1 as MNHEY and CDR2 as SMNVEV (reference sequence). The V end was cut by 5 bases, the J end by 11 bases, with 15 bases between. This CDR3 has 12 amino acids. CDR3 sequence reads: CASSPGPVGAFF. The CDR3 nucleotides read TGTGCCAGCAGTCCCGGACCCGTTGGGGCTTTCTTT.

The CDR3 DNA follows: TGTGCCAGCAGTCACAGGTCAGGGGAGCAGTACTTC. It specifies CASSHRSGEQYF. V is TRBV7-2 and J is TRBJ2-7; weak D call: TRBD1 (5 bases). The V end lost 6 bases, the J end lost 7 bases, and 13 bases lay between the germline ends. CDR3 length: 12 residues. Germline values: CDR1 SGHTA, CDR2 FQGNSA.

CDR3 bases: TGTGCCAGCAGCCGAGAGACAGAGAATTCACCCCTCCACTTT. As protein: CASSRETENSPLHF. The chain recombines TRBV3-1 (or the pseudogene TRBV3-2) with TRBJ1-6; TRBD1 might be the D (5 bases). The CDR3 covers 14 residues. CDR1 and CDR2 from the germline V gene are LGHDT and YNNKEL (reference sequence). The V gene lost 4 bases and the J gene lost 7 bases, with 11 bases spanning the gap.

The chain recombines TRBV6-6 with TRBJ2-5, with TRBD2 matching 9 bases. CDR1 is MNHNY and CDR2 is SVGAGI in the germline V gene (reference sequence). The CDR3 loop spans 14 amino acids. With 6 bases clipped from V and 5 bases from J, the junction kept 7 bases outside the gene matches. The CDR3 bases are TGTGCCAGCAGCCAAATAGCGGGAGTGGAGACCCAGTACTTC. Amino acid sequence: CASSQIAGVETQYF.